Detailed here is one TCR beta chain. The antigen it recognizes is unknown. Base qualities are missing; no much larger clone stands one base away. The sample comes from a study of T cell responses to AZD1222 COVID-19 vaccine (dated by TCRdb to 2020 to 2023). Notes on the research overall: TCR sequencing covered 233 trial participants: 200 to 220 given two doses of AZD1222 and 26 given two doses of MenACWY control vaccine. Trial participants were enrolled into age subgroups of 18-55, 56-69 and 70-plus years, which contained about 150, 27 and 61 TCR-sequenced participants, respectively.

There are 12 amino acids in the CDR3, from cysteine to phenylalanine inclusive. Only the CDR3 DNA is retained, 36 bases long and in frame from the first base. V and J lose 7 bases and 8 bases, and a span of 14 bases separates them. The germline V gene (reference sequence) gives CDR1 as LNHDA and CDR2 as SQIVND. The meaning of the sample's time point label: about 28 days (+/-7) after the second vaccine dose. The sample's treatment or condition label, decoded: meningococcal conjugate vaccine given as trial control. Vaccinee samples were obtained from the UK trials COV001 and COV002, which included a single-blind randomized controlled phase 2/3 trial of AZD1222 (ChAdOx1 nCoV-19) in healthy adults. Trial participant PBMC samples were collected at day 0 and day 28 after the second dose for TCRbeta chain sequencing. What the authors observed across the whole study: The whole spike protein was spanned by vaccine-associated CD4 TCRs, and dominant responses were seen in regions 160-218 and 743-854. Participants were mostly white British, with more females than males. The authors suggested clonal diversity may have been underestimated. After two AZD1222 doses, both the breadth and the depth of spike-specific TCRs were significantly higher than at day 0 and than in MenACWY recipients. Conclusions about previously exposed vaccinees are limited, since just five to seven AZD1222 recipients were seropositive for SARS-CoV-2 at baseline. Reportedly, close to half of the unique spike-specific TCRs recognized epitopes lying outside the regions that are mutated in the B.1.351 and B.1.1.7 variants. Because no samples from the day 14 peak response were available, repertoires could be characterized only after the peak T cell response. The 56-69-year group was small, and its depth increase did not reach significance, likely because of low power.

The CDR3 regions of human TCRbeta chains were analyzed by immunosequencing. As for the original processing: TCRs in the repertoires were compared against a reference library of SARS-CoV-2-specific TCRs that had been generated with the MIRA antigen-specificity platform. Breadth was defined as the fraction of unique TCRs that were SARS-CoV-2-associated. Depth was defined as the fraction of total T cells that were SARS-CoV-2-associated. Each spike-specific TCR was assigned to its reactive spike region and to a CD4 or CD8 class using the MIRA data. Log10-transformed breadth and depth values were compared by one-way ANOVA with Sidak's multiple comparisons tests. The source is immuneACCESS, and TCRdb retained only in-frame sequences with V and J called. Part of the clones is not carried over; for the studies checked, unresolved V genes explain less than half of this, and the remainder is unexplained. V, J and clone size were drawn from that table, and D and trimming were deduced from the DNA. Across this sample there are about 75,000 clones, with 88% seen only once. Clones ranked in the top ten supply approximately 9.1% of the sample.

The receptor was isolated from an adult who received the MenACWY meningococcal vaccine as a control. Source: peripheral blood, taken 28 days after the second dose of the MenACWY control vaccine. This sequence uses TRBV19 and TRBJ1-2, with the identity of the D gene unclear. CDR3 sequence: CASNGLSEGYTF. The bases are TGTGCCAGTAATGGCCTGTCGGAAGGCTACACCTTC.